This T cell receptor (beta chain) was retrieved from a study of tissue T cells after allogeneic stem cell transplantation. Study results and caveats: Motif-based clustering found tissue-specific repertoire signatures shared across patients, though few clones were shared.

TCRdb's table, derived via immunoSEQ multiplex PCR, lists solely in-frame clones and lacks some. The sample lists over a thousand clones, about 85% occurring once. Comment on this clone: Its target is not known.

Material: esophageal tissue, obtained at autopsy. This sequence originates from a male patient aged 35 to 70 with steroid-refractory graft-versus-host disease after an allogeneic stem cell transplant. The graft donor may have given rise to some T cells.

The CDR3 loop reads CASSWGNQPQHF. CDR3 in DNA: TGTGCCAGCAGTTGGGGGAATCAGCCCCAGCATTTT. The chain combines TRBV25-1 with TRBJ1-5, with D possibly matching TRBD1 (5 bases). V shed 5 bases and J shed 4 bases, with 6 bases lying between them. The germline V gene has CDR1 MGHDK and CDR2 SYGVNS. The CDR3 has 12 residues.